This TCR beta chain was documented in a study of T cell changes during pregnancy in multiple sclerosis. CDR1 is MDHEN and CDR2 is SYDVKM in the germline V gene. This CDR3 comprises 14 residues. With V trimmed by 6 bases and J by 4 bases, 7 bases remained unmatched. Assay used: immunoSEQ multiplex PCR; TCRdb lists only in-frame clones, some missing. The data contain over 35,000 clones, around nine tenths of them seen just once; the ten biggest clones take up about 8%. This clonotype originated in a female donor with multiple sclerosis, enrolled in a pregnancy study. The rearrangement joins TRBV28 to TRBJ2-3; 7 bases map to TRBD2. The sequencing used CD8+ T cells from peripheral blood mononuclear cells, collected before pregnancy. DNA of the CDR3: TGTGCCAGCAGCACGACTAGCTTAGCAGATACGCAGTATTTT. It is translated as CASSTTSLADTQYF.